A single T cell receptor beta chain is shown here with its context. TCRdb reworked the 5' RACE reads into one entry per CDR3 protein, no DNA. The specimen's table records 400,000 to 500,000 distinct CDR3 sequences. This sample stems from a study of monozygotic twins with inflammatory bowel disease. CDR1 is SGHDT, CDR2 YYEEEE, per germline. The CDR3 has 15 amino acids. The clonotype originates from a human donor with ulcerative colitis or Crohn's disease, or a healthy co-twin of an affected twin (not recorded which). The specimen sequenced was blood. V gene TRBV5-6 combines with J gene TRBJ2-7; the D gene TCRdb calls, TRBD1, cannot be checked with no DNA. CDR3 loop: CASSSGLGRGYEQYF.